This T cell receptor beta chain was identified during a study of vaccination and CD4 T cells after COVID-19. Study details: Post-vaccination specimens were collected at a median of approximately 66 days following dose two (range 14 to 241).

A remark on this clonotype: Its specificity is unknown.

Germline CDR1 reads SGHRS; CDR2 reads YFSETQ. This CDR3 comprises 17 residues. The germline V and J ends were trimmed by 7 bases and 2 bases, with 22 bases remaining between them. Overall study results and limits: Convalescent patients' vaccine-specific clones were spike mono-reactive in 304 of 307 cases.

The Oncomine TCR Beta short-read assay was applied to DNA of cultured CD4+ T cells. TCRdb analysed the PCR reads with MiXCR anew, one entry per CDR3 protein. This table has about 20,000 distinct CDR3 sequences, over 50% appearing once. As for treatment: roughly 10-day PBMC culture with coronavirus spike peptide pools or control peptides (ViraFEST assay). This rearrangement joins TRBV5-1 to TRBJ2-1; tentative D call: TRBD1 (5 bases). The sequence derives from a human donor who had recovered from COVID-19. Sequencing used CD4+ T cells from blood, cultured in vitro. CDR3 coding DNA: TGCGCCAGCGTCGCCTCTCGCCTAGGGGCCGCCTACAATGAGCAGTTCTTC. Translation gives CASVASRLGAAYNEQFF.